The sequence of this T cell receptor (beta chain) was determined in a study of T cell responses to AZD1222 COVID-19 vaccine. Study-wide findings and caveats: An increase in Spike-specific TCR breadth and depth was observed after two AZD1222 doses.

Repertoires were generated with immunoSEQ multiplex PCR, while TCRdb's copy carries only in-frame clones and drops some. Of 150,000 to 200,000 clones listed, 85% to 95% are singletons. The CDR3 is 15 residues long. V gave up 3 bases and J gave up 0 bases, with 8 bases separating them. CDR1 is LGHNT, CDR2 FRNRAP, per germline. Concerning this clone itself: The antigen remains unidentified.

The rearrangement uses TRBV12-5 and TRBJ1-4; no clear D gene. This specimen consisted of peripheral blood, obtained on day 0 of AZD1222 vaccination. The sequence was collected from an adult in good health. The CDR3 spells CASGFADATNEKLFF. As DNA, the CDR3 is TGTGCTAGTGGTTTCGCCGACGCAACTAATGAAAAACTGTTTTTT.